The 16 T cell receptor beta chains presented below share a single source sample, sequenced in a study of CD8+ T cells in alopecia areata. The authors extracted RNA and reverse transcribed it into cDNA as the sequencing template. Here immunoSEQ multiplex PCR was the method, and the copy in TCRdb shows in-frame clones only, minus some. The sample presents around 300,000 clones, none singletons. On the basis of CD4, CD8alpha, NKG2D, NKG2ACE and other markers, pooled cutaneous lymph node cells were sorted. The specimen sequenced was CD4+ T cells sorted from a lymph node. All receptors come from a C3H/HeJ mouse with alopecia areata. The strain bears MHC haplotype H2-k.

On this clone itself: The germline and genes are mouse ones. The sequenced fragment ends 4 residues before the CDR3 boundary, so the rest is inferred from the germline J gene. Other nucleotide sequences in the sample specify the same CDR3. The rearrangement links TRBV19 to TRBJ2-2, with D uncertain. The CDR3 extends over 15 amino acids. CDR1 and CDR2 from the germline V gene are FNHDT and SITEND (reference sequence). V lost 1 base, J lost 0 bases, and 7 bases lay in between. CDR3 in amino acids: CASSIPGANTGQLYF. The DNA read from the CDR3 is TGTGCCAGCAGTATACCAGGAGCAAACACCGGG.

Details on this clone: Gene names are mouse gene names. The read comes to an end 4 residues before the CDR3 does, leaving the germline J gene to fill in the end. The V gene is TRBV19, the J gene TRBJ1-1; D gene unclear. Trimming shortened V by 4 bases and J by 3 bases, and 13 bases separated the two germline ends. Germline values: CDR1 FNHDT, CDR2 SITEND (reference sequence). There are 14 residues in the CDR3. The covered CDR3 bases are TGTGCCAGCAGTCTCCCCCTTCAGTACACA. Its translation is CASSLPLQYT. The CDR3 in full is CASSLPLQYTEVFF.

This clone was seen more than once but under ten times. Gene names denote mouse genes. The read comes to an end 4 residues before the CDR3 does, leaving the germline J gene to fill in the end. The rearrangement uses TRBV5 and TRBJ2-7, with TRBD2 matching 10 bases. The CDR3 has 16 amino acids. Germline V gene sequence: CDR1 LGHNA, CDR2 YNLKQL (reference sequence). After removal of 4 bases from V and 0 bases from J, the junction contained 6 bases not matched to a gene. The covered CDR3 bases are TGTGCCAGCAGCCTCCGGACTGGGGGAATCTCCTAT. Translating gives CASSLRTGGISY. The complete CDR3 sequence is CASSLRTGGISYEQYF.

This clone has a handful of counts. All gene names here are mouse names. The missing CDR3 end, 4 residues past where the read stops, is filled in from the germline J gene. The chain links TRBV19 to TRBJ2-1; TRBD2 agrees at 10 bases. The germline CDR1 and CDR2 sequences are FNHDT and SITEND (reference sequence). The CDR3 consists of 14 residues. CDR3 DNA, as far as it was read: TGTGCCAGCAGGGACTGGGGGTCGAGGGCT. Protein product: CASRDWGSRA. The whole CDR3 sequence is CASRDWGSRAEQFF. The entire variable domain, with the rest obtained from reference TRBV19 and TRBJ2-1, is as follows: GGIITQTPKFLIGQEGQKLTLKCQQNFNHDTMYWYRQDSGKGLRLIYYSITENDLQKGDLSEGYDASREKKSSFSLTVTSAQKNEMAVFLCASRDWGSRAEQFFGPGTRLTVL.

With regard to this clone: The germline and genes are mouse ones. The read ends 4 residues before the CDR3 terminus; that terminus is restored from the germline J gene. Other DNA sequences of this sample code for an identical CDR3. This chain uses TRBV31 with TRBJ2-3; TRBD2 matches at 12 bases. The CDR3 runs 16 residues. J lost 0 bases, V lost 1 base, and 2 bases had no gene match. Germline values: CDR1 GKSSPN, CDR2 SITVG. The CDR3 loop reads CAWSPGLGGSAETLYF. The covered CDR3 bases are TGTGCCTGGAGTCCGGGACTGGGGGGTAGTGCAGAA. Variable domain in full (rest from reference TRBV31 and TRBJ2-3): AQTIHQWPVAEIKAVGSPLSLGCTIKGKSSPNLYWYWQATGGTLQQLFYSITVGQVESVVQLNLSASRPKDDQFILSTEKLLLSHSGFYLCAWSPGLGGSAETLYFGSGTRLTVL.

This clone was counted a few times. Gene names and germline match the mouse. The read terminates 4 residues ahead of where the CDR3 ends, so the germline J gene completes it. The chain recombines TRBV13-1 with TRBJ2-3, with 10 bases lining up with TRBD2. This CDR3 contains 17 residues. The V gene end was trimmed by 2 bases and the J gene end by 0 bases; junction bases not matched to a gene: 6. Germline V lookup: CDR1 NSHNY, CDR2 SYGAGN. The CDR3: CASSEPPGGASAETLYF. CDR3 bases read: TGTGCCAGCAGTGAGCCCCCTGGGGGGGCTAGTGCAGAA.

On this clone: Mouse names are used for the genes. The CDR3 extends 4 residues past the end of the read, so its final part is completed from the germline J gene. The V and J genes are TRBV5 and TRBJ2-3; tentatively, D is TRBD2 (5 bases). V dropped 2 bases and J dropped 1 base, with 7 bases sitting between them. CDR1 and CDR2 from the germline V gene are LGHNA and YNLKQL (reference sequence). The CDR3 is made up of 14 amino acids. CDR3 DNA (partial): TGTGCCAGCAGCCAAAGGACTCGTGCAGAA. Translation gives CASSQRTRAE. The complete CDR3 reads CASSQRTRAETLYF.

On this clone itself: The gene symbols are mouse symbols. The sequenced fragment ends 4 residues before the CDR3 boundary, so the rest is inferred from the germline J gene. Other DNA sequences in this sample translate to the same CDR3. The J gene is TRBJ2-7, the V gene TRBV1; D is perhaps TRBD1 (6 bases). Deletions cut 0 bases from V and 3 bases from J, with 9 bases between. Germline CDR1 reads NSQYPW; CDR2 reads LRSPGD (reference sequence). The CDR3 covers 14 residues. The chain's CDR3 is CTCSADRDNYEQYF. Partial CDR3 DNA: TGCACCTGCAGTGCAGACCGGGACAACTAT.

This clone has more than one count but fewer than ten. Mouse gene names apply. The CDR3 end is not reached by the read, which stops 4 residues before it; the germline J gene fills it in. V gene TRBV5 combines with J gene TRBJ2-7; D not resolved. The CDR3 has 13 amino acids. Germline CDR1 LGHNA, CDR2 YNLKQL (reference sequence). Incomplete CDR3 DNA: TGTGCCAGCAGCCTCCGACATCCTTAT. This translates into CASSLRHPY. The whole CDR3 is CASSLRHPYEQYF.

This clone was observed a handful of times. Gene names are mouse gene names. Read coverage stops 4 residues before the CDR3 terminus; the germline J gene supplies the remainder. The sample carries other DNA sequences with the same CDR3. The genes are TRBV5 and TRBJ2-7; 12 bases agree with TRBD2. Germline CDR1 is LGHNA and CDR2 is YNLKQL (reference sequence). The CDR3 spans 14 residues. CDR3 loop: CASSQRDWGDEQYF. The CDR3 DNA, read in part, is TGTGCCAGCAGCCAAAGGGACTGGGGGGAT.

To note about this clone: Gene names and germline match the mouse. From the germline J gene comes the end of the CDR3, since the read stops 4 residues before it. The chain carries TRBV13-1 and TRBJ2-1; weak D call: TRBD2 (5 bases). Germline assignment: CDR1 NSHNY and CDR2 SYGAGN. Trimming took 1 base from V and 2 from J, leaving 10 bases between them. The CDR3 spans 15 residues. The CDR3 bases that were read are TGTGCCAGCAGTGATTGGCTGGGCGACTATGCT. Amino acid sequence: CASSDWLGDYA. The CDR3 as a whole reads CASSDWLGDYAEQFF.

This clone appeared a few times. These gene names are mouse names. Sequencing ends 4 residues short of the CDR3 end; the germline J gene provides the rest. The chain uses TRBV14 and TRBJ2-1; 8 positions agree with TRBD2. With V trimmed by 5 bases and J by 2 bases, 6 bases remained unmatched. This CDR3 has 15 residues. The germline V gene has CDR1 SGHDT and CDR2 FRDEAV. The CDR3 loop reads CASSLPGGHYAEQFF. CDR3 DNA, as far as it was read: TGTGCCAGCAGCCTCCCGGGGGGGCACTATGCT.

Comment on this clone: Gene names are the mouse ones. The CDR3 end lies 4 residues beyond the end of the read and is filled in from the germline J gene. The rearrangement uses TRBV5 and TRBJ1-2, with 7 bases identical to TRBD1. Germline-derived CDR1 and CDR2 are LGHNA and YNLKQL (reference sequence). This CDR3 is 14 amino acids long. The V and J ends lost 4 bases and 3 bases, in that order; junction bases with no gene match: 5. CDR3 DNA (partial): TGTGCCAGCAGCCCCGACAGGGCGGACTCC. It encodes CASSPDRADS. Given in full, the CDR3 is CASSPDRADSDYTF.

This clone was counted only a few times. Genes and germline are mouse. The sequence runs out 4 residues before the end of the CDR3; the remainder is reconstructed from the germline J gene. Other DNA sequences from this sample encode an identical CDR3 as well. V usage is TRBV13-3 and J usage is TRBJ2-1, with TRBD1 matching over 9 bases. Looked up from germline, CDR1 is NNHDY and CDR2 is SYVADS. The CDR3 covers 12 residues. The CDR3: CASRDRGAEQFF. The sequenced CDR3 bases are TGTGCCAGCAGGGACAGGGGCGCT.

Comments on this clone: Gene names denote mouse genes. The read falls 4 residues short of the CDR3 end, and the missing part is taken from the germline J gene. J is TRBJ2-1 and V is TRBV13-3; 8 nucleotides line up with TRBD1. Germline CDR1 reads NNHDY; CDR2 reads SYVADS. This CDR3 contains 16 residues. The ends lost 2 bases at V and 2 bases at J; junction bases unmatched: 6. The CDR3 sequence is CASSEHRGRDYAEQFF. The covered CDR3 bases are TGTGCCAGCAGTGAACACAGGGGGAGGGACTATGCT.

Of note for this clone: These gene names are mouse names. The missing CDR3 end, 4 residues past where the read stops, is filled in from the germline J gene. J is TRBJ2-1 and V is TRBV19, with D perhaps matching TRBD2 (5 bases). Between the trimmed V and J ends, which lost 4 bases and 3 bases, there was a span of 11 bases. CDR3 length equals 14 residues. Germline V gives CDR1 FNHDT, CDR2 SITEND (reference sequence). The sequenced CDR3 bases are TGTGCCAGCAGTCCCCGACTGAGCTATGCT. Protein sequence: CASSPRLSYA. The whole CDR3 region reads CASSPRLSYAEQFF.